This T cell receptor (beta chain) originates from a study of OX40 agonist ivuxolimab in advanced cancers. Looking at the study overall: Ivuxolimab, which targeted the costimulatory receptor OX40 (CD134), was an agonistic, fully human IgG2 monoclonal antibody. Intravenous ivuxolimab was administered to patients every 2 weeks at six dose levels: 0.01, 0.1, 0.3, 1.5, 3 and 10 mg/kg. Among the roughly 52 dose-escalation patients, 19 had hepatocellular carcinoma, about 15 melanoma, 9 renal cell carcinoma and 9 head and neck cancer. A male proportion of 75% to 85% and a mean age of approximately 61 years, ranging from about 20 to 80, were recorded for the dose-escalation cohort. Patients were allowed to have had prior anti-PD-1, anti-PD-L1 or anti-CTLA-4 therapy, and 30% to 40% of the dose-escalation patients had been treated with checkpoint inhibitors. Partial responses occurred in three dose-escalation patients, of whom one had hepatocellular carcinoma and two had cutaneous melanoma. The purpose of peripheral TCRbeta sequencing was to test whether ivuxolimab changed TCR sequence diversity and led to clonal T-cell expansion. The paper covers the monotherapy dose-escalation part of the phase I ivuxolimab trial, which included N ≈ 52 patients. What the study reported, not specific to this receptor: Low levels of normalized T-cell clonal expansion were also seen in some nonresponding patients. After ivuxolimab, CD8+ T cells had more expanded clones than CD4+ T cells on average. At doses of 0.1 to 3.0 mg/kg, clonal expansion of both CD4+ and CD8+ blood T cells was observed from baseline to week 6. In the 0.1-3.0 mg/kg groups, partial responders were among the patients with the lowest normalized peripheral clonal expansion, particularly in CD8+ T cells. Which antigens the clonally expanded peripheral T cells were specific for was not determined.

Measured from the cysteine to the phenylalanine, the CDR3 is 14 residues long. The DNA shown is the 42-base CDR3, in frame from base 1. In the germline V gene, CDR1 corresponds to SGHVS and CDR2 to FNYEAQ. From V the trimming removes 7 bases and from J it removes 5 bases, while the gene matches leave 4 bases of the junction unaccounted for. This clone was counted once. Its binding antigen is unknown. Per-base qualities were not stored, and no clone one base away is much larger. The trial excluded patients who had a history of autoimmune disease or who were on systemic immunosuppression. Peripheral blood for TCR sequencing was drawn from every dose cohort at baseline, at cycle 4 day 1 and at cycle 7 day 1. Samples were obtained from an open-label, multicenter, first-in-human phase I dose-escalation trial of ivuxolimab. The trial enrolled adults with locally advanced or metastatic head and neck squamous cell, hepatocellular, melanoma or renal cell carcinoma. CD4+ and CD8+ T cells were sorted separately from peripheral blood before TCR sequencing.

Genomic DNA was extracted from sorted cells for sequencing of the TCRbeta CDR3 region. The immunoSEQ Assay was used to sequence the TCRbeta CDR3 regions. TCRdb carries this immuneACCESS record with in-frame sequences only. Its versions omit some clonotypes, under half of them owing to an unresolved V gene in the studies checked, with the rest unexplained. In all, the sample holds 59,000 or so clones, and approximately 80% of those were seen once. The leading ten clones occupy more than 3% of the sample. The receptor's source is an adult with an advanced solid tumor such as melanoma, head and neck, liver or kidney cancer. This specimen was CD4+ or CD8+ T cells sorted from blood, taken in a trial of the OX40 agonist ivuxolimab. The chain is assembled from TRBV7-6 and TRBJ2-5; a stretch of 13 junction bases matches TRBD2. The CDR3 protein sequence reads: CASNLLAGGETQYF. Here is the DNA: TGTGCCAGCAATCTACTAGCGGGAGGGGAGACCCAGTACTTC.